These 24 T cell receptor beta chains came from one sample sequenced in a study of blood T cell repertoires in COVID-19. Data came from immunoSEQ multiplex PCR; TCRdb stores just in-frame clones and leaves some out. The repertoire consists of 200,000 to 300,000 clones, with 88% occurring once and the leading ten covering under 2.5%. Specimen: PBMCs or T cells enriched from blood (not recorded which). Every receptor here comes from a middle-aged woman with acute COVID-19.

This chain joins TRBV18 and TRBJ1-5; no clear D gene. V was cut by 6 bases and J by 5 bases, with 14 bases left in between. CDR1 is KGHSH, CDR2 LQKENI, per germline. This CDR3 region has 14 residues. In DNA, the CDR3 is TGTGCCAGCTCCCCAAGCTCTCATGATCAGCCCCAGCATTTT. Protein: CASSPSSHDQPQHF.

The rearrangement uses TRBV10-2 and TRBJ1-1; D remains unclear. The germline V and J ends were trimmed by 0 bases and 5 bases, with 16 bases remaining between them. This CDR3 spans 16 amino acids. Germline values: CDR1 WSHSY, CDR2 SAAADI. The CDR3 sequence: CASSESSDPRGTEAFF. DNA of the CDR3: TGCGCCAGCAGTGAGTCGAGTGACCCCAGAGGGACTGAAGCTTTCTTT.

The genes are TRBV11-3 and TRBJ2-1; D unclear. Trimming took off 0 bases at V and 0 bases at J, with 6 bases between the two ends. Looked up from germline, CDR1 is SGHNT and CDR2 is YENEEA. This CDR3 region has 15 residues. In nucleotides, the CDR3 is TGTGCCAGCAGCTTAGACCCGAGCTCCTACAATGAGCAGTTCTTC. Translated, it gives CASSLDPSSYNEQFF. Using reference TRBV11-3 and TRBJ2-1 for the parts outside the CDR3, the full variable domain is EAGVVQSPRYKIIEKKQPVAFWCNPISGHNTLYWYLQNLGQGPELLIRYENEEAVDDSQLPKDRFSAERLKGVDSTLKIQPAELGDSAVYLCASSLDPSSYNEQFFGPGTRLTVL.

The rearrangement uses TRBV2 and TRBJ1-5; D may be TRBD1 (5 bases). Trimming removed 4 bases at V and 1 base at J, with 5 bases between. This CDR3 is 13 amino acids long. From germline, CDR1 is SNHLY and CDR2 FYNNEI. This CDR3 is CASSGQSNQPQHF. For the CDR3, the DNA is TGTGCCAGCAGTGGACAGAGCAATCAGCCCCAGCATTTT.

The chain combines TRBV25-1 with TRBJ1-6; 8 nucleotides line up with TRBD1. The CDR3 is 15 residues long. V trimming: 3 bases; J trimming: 7 bases; junction bases outside the gene matches: 5. Germline V CDR1 and CDR2: MGHDK, SYGVNS. The CDR3: CASSDDRGPNSPLHF. In nucleotides, the CDR3 is TGTGCCAGCAGTGACGACAGGGGCCCGAATTCACCCCTCCACTTT.

This clone was counted once. V and J are TRBV4-1 and TRBJ2-7; 9 positions match TRBD2. The V gene end was trimmed by 0 bases and the J gene end by 3 bases; junction bases not matched to a gene: 6. CDR3 length: 16 residues. The germline V gene encodes CDR1 MGHRA and CDR2 YSYEKL. The CDR3 loop is CASSQEAASGVYEQYV. DNA for the CDR3: TGCGCCAGCAGCCAAGAGGCTGCTAGCGGGGTCTACGAGCAGTACGTC.

Here the CDR3 reads CASSLAPTGNTEAFF. The CDR3 bases are TGTGCCAGCAGCTTAGCCCCGACAGGTAACACTGAAGCTTTCTTT. The V and J genes are TRBV7-2 and TRBJ1-1; maybe TRBD1 (6 bases). The length of the CDR3 is 15 residues. Trimming removed 0 bases at V and 2 bases at J, with 10 bases between. CDR1 is SGHTA, CDR2 FQGNSA, per germline.

This rearrangement joins TRBV25-1 to TRBJ1-1, with TRBD1 as a possible D gene (6 bases). CDR3 size: 16 residues. Germline V lookup: CDR1 MGHDK, CDR2 SYGVNS. V was shortened by 1 base and J by 1 base, with 13 bases between the two germline ends. CDR3 nucleotide sequence: TGTGCCAGCAGTGAATCAGGGGTAGGCGCGAACACTGAAGCTTTCTTT. This sequence encodes CASSESGVGANTEAFF.

This clone was counted a few times. The CDR3 loop reads CASSKGHGYYEQYV. In nucleotides, the CDR3 is TGTGCCAGCAGCAAAGGGCACGGGTACTACGAGCAGTACGTC. This chain uses TRBV14 with TRBJ2-7; D not resolved. Germline values: CDR1 SGHDN, CDR2 FVKESK. The ends were cut back, 5 bases at V and 3 bases at J, with 14 bases in the middle. The CDR3 sequence is 14 residues long.

A remark on this clone: Other DNA sequences of this sample code for an identical CDR3. The rearrangement uses TRBV5-6 and TRBJ1-1; 9 bases are shared with TRBD1. The V and J ends lost 4 bases and 1 base, in that order; junction bases with no gene match: 2. The CDR3 spans 14 residues. Germline loops: CDR1 SGHDT, CDR2 YYEEEE. The CDR3 is CASSRTGENTEAFF. In DNA form, the CDR3 reads TGTGCCAGCAGCAGGACAGGGGAGAACACTGAAGCTTTCTTT.

J is TRBJ2-1 and V is TRBV27, with 11 bases matching TRBD2. Per the germline V gene, CDR1 is MNHEY and CDR2 is SMNVEV (reference sequence). The length of the CDR3 is 16 residues. J was trimmed by 0 bases and V by 5 bases; bases with no gene match: 3. CDR3 bases: TGTGCCAGCAGTCATAGCGGGAGGGACTCCTACAATGAGCAGTTCTTC. This codes for CASSHSGRDSYNEQFF.

This chain uses TRBV9 with TRBJ1-5; 9 bases are shared with TRBD1. V trimming: 4 bases; J trimming: 6 bases; junction bases outside the gene matches: 8. This CDR3 spans 15 amino acids. Germline lookup yields CDR1 SGDLS and CDR2 YYNGEE. The CDR3 spells CASSPGTGRSQPQHF. Written as DNA, the CDR3 is TGTGCCAGCAGCCCCGGGACAGGGCGGAGTCAGCCCCAGCATTTT.

The rearrangement joins TRBV30 to TRBJ1-3; 9 bases agree with TRBD1. Germline CDR1 GTSNPN, CDR2 SVGIG (reference sequence). V lost 5 bases to trimming and J lost 0 bases; unmatched junction nucleotides: 17. This CDR3 contains 19 residues. The CDR3 bases are TGTGCCTGGGATTCCGGGACAGGGCGATCCCTTCTCTCTGGAAACACCATATATTTT. Amino acids: CAWDSGTGRSLLSGNTIYF.

This rearrangement joins TRBV14 to TRBJ1-4; weak D call: TRBD1 (5 bases). This CDR3 is 17 amino acids long. Trimming stripped 5 bases from V and 1 base from J, with 17 bases between. Germline loops: CDR1 SGHDN, CDR2 FVKESK. The CDR3 sequence: CASSTRAVFRTNEKLFF. The CDR3 region has the DNA TGTGCCAGCAGCACCAGGGCGGTATTCCGAACTAATGAAAAACTGTTTTTT. Looking up the rest from reference TRBV14 and TRBJ1-4 gives the full variable domain: EAGVTQFPSHSVIEKGQTVTLRCDPISGHDNLYWYRRVMGKEIKFLLHFVKESKQDESGMPNNRFLAERTGGTYSTLKVQPAELEDSGVYFCASSTRAVFRTNEKLFFGSGTQLSVL.

The chain combines TRBV9 with TRBJ1-6; D remains unclear. V gave up 5 bases and J gave up 5 bases, with 11 bases separating them. This CDR3 contains 14 residues. CDR1 and CDR2 (germline): SGDLS, YYNGEE. The CDR3 region is CASSAGGHNSPLHF. CDR3 sequence (DNA): TGTGCCAGCAGTGCAGGAGGGCATAATTCACCCCTCCACTTT.

This clone was recorded only once. V is TRBV4-1 and J is TRBJ1-5; possible D gene TRBD1, 5 bases. The germline gives CDR1 MGHRA, CDR2 YSYEKL. The CDR3 covers 15 residues. V lost 0 bases to trimming and J lost 1 base, with 7 bases between them. CDR3 sequence: CASSQDGGSNQPQHF. CDR3 coding DNA: TGCGCCAGCAGCCAAGACGGGGGGAGCAATCAGCCCCAGCATTTT.

The count of this clone is one. The CDR3 coding sequence is TGCGCCAGCAGCGTGGCTAGCGGGCCCTACAATGAGCAGTTCTTC. It translates to CASSVASGPYNEQFF. The chain employs TRBV5-1 and TRBJ2-1; 8 bases map to TRBD2. CDR1 SGHRS and CDR2 YFSETQ come from the germline V gene. The CDR3 has 15 residues. J gave up 2 bases and V 4 bases, and 5 bases lay outside the gene matches.

The V and J genes are TRBV3-1 (or the pseudogene TRBV3-2) and TRBJ1-6; D perhaps matches TRBD1 (5 bases). Germline CDR1 LGHDT, CDR2 YNNKEL (reference sequence). V gave up 3 bases and J gave up 9 bases, with 15 bases separating them. The CDR3 runs to 15 residues. CDR3 sequence (DNA): TGTGCCAGCAGCCAGCAGGGCTTGGATTTTTCACCCCTCCACTTT. This codes for CASSQQGLDFSPLHF.

This chain uses TRBV11-2 with TRBJ2-1; 8 bases align to TRBD2. The ends lost 2 bases at V and 7 bases at J; junction bases unmatched: 4. The CDR3 spans 14 residues. Germline V gives CDR1 SGHAT, CDR2 FQNNGV. In nucleotides, the CDR3 is TGTGCCAGCAGCTTAACAGGCGGGAGGAATGAGCAGTTCTTC. Its translation: CASSLTGGRNEQFF.

The gene calls are TRBV21-1 and TRBJ1-2; the table calls TRBD1, which could not be checked here. TRBV21-1 is an annotated pseudogene. The CDR3 has 16 residues. The CDR3 DNA sequence: TGTGCCAGCAGCCAACTTGAAACAGGGAACAACTATGGCTACACCTTC. It yields the protein CASSQLETGNNYGYTF.

The chain recombines TRBV15 with TRBJ2-1; 8 bases are a match to TRBD2. V shed 4 bases, J shed 3 bases, and the junction held 11 bases outside the gene matches. CDR3 size: 17 residues. In germline, CDR1 is LNHNV, CDR2 YYDKDF (reference sequence). The CDR3 DNA reads TGTGCCACCAGCACTGTGAAGAGACTAGCGATCTACAATGAGCAGTTCTTC. As protein: CATSTVKRLAIYNEQFF.

The chain has TRBV11-2 and TRBJ2-1; TRBD2 aligns across 9 bases. This CDR3 is built from 18 residues. Per the germline V gene, CDR1 is SGHAT and CDR2 is FQNNGV. Trimming removed 5 bases from V and 4 bases from J; junction bases left unmatched: 15. The CDR3 protein is CASSPRGAGGLGYNEQFF. CDR3 DNA sequence: TGTGCCAGCAGCCCACGAGGAGCGGGAGGACTGGGTTACAATGAGCAGTTCTTC.

V and J are TRBV10-1 and TRBJ2-3; 7 positions match TRBD2. The J segment lost 4 bases and the V segment lost 0 bases, leaving 7 bases of the junction unmatched. This CDR3 spans 16 amino acids. Germline CDR1 is WNHNN and CDR2 is SYGVQD (reference sequence). CDR3 bases: TGCGCCAGCAGTGAGTCGGGAGGGAGGGCCTCAGATACGCAGTATTTT. It specifies CASSESGGRASDTQYF.

V usage is TRBV5-4 and J usage is TRBJ2-5; 7 bases are shared with TRBD2. V lost 0 bases and J lost 5; bases outside the gene matches: 10. The CDR3 covers 16 residues. Per germline, CDR1 SGHNT and CDR2 YYREEE (reference sequence). In DNA form, the CDR3 reads TGTGCCAGCAGCTTGGAGTTAAAAGCGGGACTCGAGACCCAGTACTTC. Translating it yields CASSLELKAGLETQYF.